The text below deals with one T cell receptor (beta chain). Its matching antigen is unknown. The read halts 3 residues ahead of the CDR3 end, with the missing end drawn from the germline J gene. The V gene lost 2 bases and the J gene lost 2 bases, with 9 bases spanning the gap. CDR3 length equals 15 residues. From germline, CDR1 is SNHLY and CDR2 FYNNEI. Sequenced by immunoSEQ multiplex PCR; TCRdb stores in-frame clones only, minus some. The sample totals over 15,000 clones. This record comes from a study of T cell clonality in common variable immunodeficiency. Study outcomes and limitations: T cell subpopulation sequencing would be needed to explain CVID clonality. Reportedly, TCR beta sequences from common variable immunodeficiency showed fewer deletions and N-nucleotide insertions. TCRbeta clonality was increased in CVID versus healthy controls.

This clonotype was obtained from a human donor with common variable immunodeficiency. The chain has TRBV2 and TRBJ2-2; D is perhaps TRBD1 (6 bases). The specimen was peripheral blood mononuclear cells. The sequenced part of the CDR3 DNA is TGTGCCAGCAGTGAACGCAGGGGTAACACCGGGGAG. This encodes CASSERRGNTGE. The CDR3 in its entirety is CASSERRGNTGELFF.